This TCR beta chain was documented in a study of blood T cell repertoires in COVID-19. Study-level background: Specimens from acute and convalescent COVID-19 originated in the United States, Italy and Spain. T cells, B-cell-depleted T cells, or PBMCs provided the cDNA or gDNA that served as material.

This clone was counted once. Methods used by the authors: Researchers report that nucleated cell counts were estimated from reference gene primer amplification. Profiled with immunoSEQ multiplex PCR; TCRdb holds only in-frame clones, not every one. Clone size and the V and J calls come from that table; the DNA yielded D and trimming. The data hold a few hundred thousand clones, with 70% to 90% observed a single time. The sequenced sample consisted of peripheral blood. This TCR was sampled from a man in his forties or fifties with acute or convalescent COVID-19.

DNA for the CDR3: TGTGCCTGGACAGGGGGCGAGGGCACTGAAGCTTTCTTT. Protein sequence: CAWTGGEGTEAFF. The chain employs TRBV30 and TRBJ1-1; 8 bases are shared with TRBD1. The CDR3 is made up of 13 amino acids. Germline CDR1 GTSNPN, CDR2 SVGIG (reference sequence). Trimming cost V 4 bases and J 4 bases; bases outside gene matches: 5.